Listed here are 10 T cell receptor beta chains from one sample, sequenced in a study of cytomegalovirus exposure and HLA in healthy donors. With 60 Vbeta and 13 Jbeta primers, the PCR was carried out. Here immunoSEQ multiplex PCR was the method, and the copy in TCRdb shows in-frame clones only, minus some. The data hold some 110,000 clones, with 81% observed a single time. Sequencing was performed on PBMCs. The source is a woman aged 25-40 years in good health and CMV-seronegative.

The chain employs TRBV9 and TRBJ2-7; 8 nucleotides line up with TRBD1. The CDR3 runs 14 residues. V shed 4 bases, J shed 2 bases, and the junction held 5 bases outside the gene matches. Looked up from germline, CDR1 is SGDLS and CDR2 is YYNGEE. The CDR3 DNA reads as TGTGCCAGCAGCCCGCAACAGGGGGCCTACGAGCAGTACTTC. This codes for CASSPQQGAYEQYF.

The chain combines TRBV7-7 with TRBJ2-7; D not resolved. Germline CDR1 SSHAT, CDR2 FNYEAQ (reference sequence). The CDR3 spans 14 residues. V was pared by 3 bases and J by 3 bases, with 12 bases between. The chain's CDR3 is CASSFGQNSYEQYF. The CDR3 DNA reads TGTGCCAGCAGCTTTGGGCAGAACAGCTACGAGCAGTACTTC.

The chain joins TRBV10-3 to TRBJ2-7; 9 bases are a match to TRBD1. V shed 3 bases and J 5 bases; nucleotides not matched to a gene: 8. Germline values: CDR1 ENHRY, CDR2 SYGVKD. The CDR3 runs 15 residues. The CDR3 protein is CAISDVGDRDHEQYF. The CDR3 DNA follows: TGTGCCATCAGTGATGTTGGGGACAGGGACCACGAGCAGTACTTC.

This CDR3 is CASSLGDYEQYF. CDR3 sequence (DNA): TGTGCCAGCAGTTTAGGGGACTACGAGCAGTACTTC. The chain links TRBV2 to TRBJ2-7, with D maybe TRBD1 (5 bases). The CDR3 runs to 12 residues. Germline lookup yields CDR1 SNHLY and CDR2 FYNNEI. With 5 bases removed from V and 3 bases from J, the gap between germline ends came to 8 bases.

This chain connects TRBV7-3 to TRBJ2-5, with D perhaps matching TRBD1 (5 bases). Matching the DNA end better, TRBJ2-7 makes the J call doubtful. This CDR3 comprises 14 residues. The germline V gene encodes CDR1 SGHTA and CDR2 FQGTGA. This CDR3 reads CASSLKGQGHEQYF. The CDR3 region has the DNA TGTGCCAGCAGCTTAAAGGGGCAGGGCCACGAGCAGTACTTC.

The chain uses TRBV28 and TRBJ2-3; the D gene is possibly TRBD1 (6 bases). V gave up 6 bases and J gave up 0 bases, with 10 bases separating them. The CDR3 has 14 residues. Germline-derived CDR1 and CDR2 are MDHEN and SYDVKM. CDR3 region: CASRPRGSTDTQYF. The CDR3 region has the DNA TGTGCCAGCAGACCAAGGGGGAGCACAGATACGCAGTATTTT.

This clone was seen only a few times. The chain uses TRBV10-3 and TRBJ2-5; D is undetermined. V was pared by 10 bases and J by 1 base, with 13 bases between. The CDR3 totals 13 residues. Germline lookup yields CDR1 ENHRY and CDR2 SYGVKD. CDR3 nucleotides: TGTGCCACCAGGCGAGAGAGCCAAGAGACCCAGTACTTC. Residues: CATRRESQETQYF.

This chain uses TRBV10-2 with TRBJ2-2, with 9 nucleotides matching TRBD2. CDR3 size: 18 residues. Looked up from germline, CDR1 is WSHSY and CDR2 is SAAADI. Germline trimming cut 6 bases from V and 4 bases from J; bases unmatched to any gene: 15. As DNA, the CDR3 is TGCGCCAGCAGCAACATGGGACTAGCCCAAAGTATCACCGGGGAGCTGTTTTTT. As protein: CASSNMGLAQSITGELFF.

This clone was observed a handful of times. This sequence joins TRBV7-9 and TRBJ2-3; D might be TRBD1 (5 bases). Germline CDR1 and CDR2: SEHNR and FQNEAQ (reference sequence). There are 14 residues in the CDR3. The ends were cut back, 1 base at V and 2 bases at J, with 7 bases in the middle. The CDR3 region is CASSLGGFTDTQYF. The CDR3 DNA follows: TGTGCCAGCAGCTTAGGGGGCTTCACAGATACGCAGTATTTT.

The J gene is TRBJ1-1, the V gene TRBV6-4, with D possibly being TRBD1 (5 bases). This CDR3 is built from 13 residues. Trimming took off 0 bases at V and 4 bases at J, with 6 bases between the two ends. Germline V gene lookup returns CDR1 MRHNA and CDR2 SNTAGT. CDR3 sequence: CASSDSRGTEAFF. The CDR3 DNA follows: TGTGCCAGCAGTGACTCTAGGGGCACTGAAGCTTTCTTT.